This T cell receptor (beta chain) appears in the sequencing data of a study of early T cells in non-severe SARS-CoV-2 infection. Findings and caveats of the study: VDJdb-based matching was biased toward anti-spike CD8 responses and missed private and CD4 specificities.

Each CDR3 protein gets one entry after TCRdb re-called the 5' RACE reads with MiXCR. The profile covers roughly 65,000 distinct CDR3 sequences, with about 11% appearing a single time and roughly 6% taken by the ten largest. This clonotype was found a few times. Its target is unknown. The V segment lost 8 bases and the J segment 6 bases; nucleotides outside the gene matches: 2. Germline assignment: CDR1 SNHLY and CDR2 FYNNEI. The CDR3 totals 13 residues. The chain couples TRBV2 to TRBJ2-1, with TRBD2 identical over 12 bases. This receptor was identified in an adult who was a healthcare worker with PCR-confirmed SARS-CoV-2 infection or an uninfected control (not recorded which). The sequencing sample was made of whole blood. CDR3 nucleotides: TGTGCCAGCCGGACTAGCGGGATCAATGAGCAGTTCTTC. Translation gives CASRTSGINEQFF.